These 18 T cell receptor beta chains originate from one sample sequenced in a study of CD8+ T cells in alopecia areata. The treatment: oral pan-JAK inhibitor, 5-10 mg twice daily. Extracted from the samples, RNA was reverse transcribed into cDNA to serve as the sequencing template. The table came from immunoSEQ multiplex PCR; TCRdb's copy has only in-frame clones and leaves some out. The table records about 200,000 clones, 30% to 40% of them present only once. The sample here was CD4+ T cells sorted from blood, taken at approximately week 30, from a patient treated with tofacitinib. Receptors originate from a human donor with alopecia areata.

This clone was detected only a few times. This chain connects TRBV30 to TRBJ2-3, with D unclear. The V end was cut by 1 base, the J end by 3 bases, with 8 bases between. The CDR3 spans 13 residues. The germline V gene encodes CDR1 GTSNPN and CDR2 SVGIG (reference sequence). This CDR3 is CAWSGSGTDTQYF. In nucleotides, the CDR3 is TGTGCCTGGAGTGGTTCCGGGACAGATACGCAGTATTTT.

With regard to this clone: The identical CDR3 is also encoded by other nucleotide sequences in the sample. The V and J genes are TRBV29-1 and TRBJ1-1; no clear D gene. Germline CDR1 reads SQVTM; CDR2 reads ANQGSEA. This CDR3 spans 13 amino acids. Trimming took 4 bases from V and 0 from J, leaving 9 bases between them. CDR3 loop: CSVVGRMNTEAFF. The CDR3 nucleotides read TGCAGCGTTGTCGGGCGTATGAACACTGAAGCTTTCTTT. Combining the CDR3 with reference TRBV29-1 and TRBJ1-1 gives the whole variable domain SAVISQKPSRDICQRGTSLTIQCQVDSQVTMMFWYRQQPGQSLTLIATANQGSEATYESGFVIDKFPISRPNLTFSTLTVSNMSPEDSSIYLCSVVGRMNTEAFFGQGTRLTVV.

The chain couples TRBV6-1 to TRBJ1-2; unclear D gene. Trimming removed 3 bases at V and 3 bases at J, with 5 bases between. In germline, CDR1 is MNHNS, CDR2 SASEGT. CDR3 length: 12 residues. CDR3 in amino acids: CASSDLDYGYTF. The DNA for the CDR3 is TGTGCCAGCAGTGACCTCGACTATGGCTACACCTTC.

The gene calls are TRBV6-1 and TRBJ2-7; weak D call: TRBD2 (7 bases). The CDR3 covers 18 residues. V was clipped by 4 bases and J by 2 bases, with 24 bases between them. Germline assignment: CDR1 MNHNS and CDR2 SASEGT. The CDR3 here is CASSAPGGGGSTPYEQYF. In DNA, the CDR3 is TGTGCCAGCAGTGCCCCCGGGGGCGGGGGATCCACCCCCTACGAGCAGTACTTC.

J is TRBJ1-1 and V is TRBV19; D gene unclear. The CDR3 covers 14 residues. The ends were cut back, 1 base at V and 0 bases at J, with 6 bases in the middle. CDR1 LNHDA and CDR2 SQIVND come from the germline V gene (reference sequence). The chain's CDR3 is CASSIGVVNTEAFF. CDR3 coding DNA: TGTGCCAGTAGTATAGGGGTGGTGAACACTGAAGCTTTCTTT.

The J gene is TRBJ1-2, the V gene TRBV29-1, with 7 bases fitting TRBD1. The CDR3 is 14 residues long. After removal of 6 bases from V and 0 bases from J, the junction contained 7 bases not matched to a gene. Looked up from germline, CDR1 is SQVTM and CDR2 is ANQGSEA. CDR3 in amino acids: CSVSRQGANYGYTF. The CDR3 nucleotides are TGCAGCGTATCTCGACAGGGAGCTAACTATGGCTACACCTTC.

The chain is built from TRBV4-1 and TRBJ2-7; no clear D gene. Germline CDR1 is MGHRA and CDR2 is YSYEKL. Trimming took off 4 bases at V and 3 bases at J, with 16 bases between the two ends. This CDR3 comprises 15 residues. CDR3 protein: CASSLVQSPHYEQYF. The CDR3 DNA sequence: TGCGCCAGCAGCCTCGTTCAGAGTCCTCACTACGAGCAGTACTTC.

The rearrangement links TRBV29-1 to TRBJ1-1; weak D call: TRBD1 (5 bases). Germline CDR1 reads SQVTM; CDR2 reads ANQGSEA. This CDR3 contains 14 residues. Trimming cost V 5 bases and J 3 bases, with 16 bases left between them. CDR3 nucleotide sequence: TGCAGCGTTCTTTTCCAGGGCAGGTACACTGAAGCTTTCTTT. Encoded protein: CSVLFQGRYTEAFF. The full variable domain, its missing parts supplied by reference TRBV29-1 and TRBJ1-1, is SAVISQKPSRDICQRGTSLTIQCQVDSQVTMMFWYRQQPGQSLTLIATANQGSEATYESGFVIDKFPISRPNLTFSTLTVSNMSPEDSSIYLCSVLFQGRYTEAFFGQGTRLTVV.

This clone appeared a few times. The chain employs TRBV28 and TRBJ2-3; D is uncertain. The V end was cut by 5 bases, the J end by 2 bases, with 8 bases between. The CDR3 runs 13 residues. CDR1 and CDR2 (germline): MDHEN, SYDVKM. The CDR3 sequence: CASSPTVTDTQYF. CDR3 sequence (DNA): TGTGCCAGCAGTCCGACTGTCACAGATACGCAGTATTTT.

This clone was recorded a few times. V and J are TRBV2 and TRBJ2-1; D gene unclear. The CDR3 length is 15 residues. Germline CDR1 SNHLY, CDR2 FYNNEI. The V end was cut by 7 bases, the J end by 0 bases, with 13 bases between. CDR3 in amino acids: CASTPQYGSYNEQFF. The CDR3 nucleotides read TGTGCCAGCACCCCCCAATACGGCTCCTACAATGAGCAGTTCTTC.

The rearrangement links TRBV2 to TRBJ2-5; D is ambiguous. CDR3 length equals 11 residues. The germline CDR1 and CDR2 sequences are SNHLY and FYNNEI. Deletions cut 6 bases from V and 1 base from J, with 3 bases between. CDR3 amino acids: CASRGQETQYF. CDR3 coding DNA: TGTGCCAGCAGGGGCCAAGAGACCCAGTACTTC. The entire variable domain, with the rest obtained from reference TRBV2 and TRBJ2-5, is as follows: EPEVTQTPSHQVTQMGQEVILRCVPISNHLYFYWYRQILGQKVEFLVSFYNNEISEKSEIFDDQFSVERPDGSNFTLKIRSTKLEDSAMYFCASRGQETQYFGPGTRLLVL.

The chain has TRBV30 and TRBJ1-5; TRBD1 agrees at 9 bases. The junction had 6 bases not matched to a gene; V was cut back by 0 bases and J by 0 bases. Germline V lookup: CDR1 GTSNPN, CDR2 SVGIG (reference sequence). CDR3 length equals 17 residues. CDR3 sequence reads: CAWSVGQGPYSNQPQHF. The CDR3 DNA follows: TGTGCCTGGAGTGTAGGACAGGGGCCGTATAGCAATCAGCCCCAGCATTTT.

The chain couples TRBV15 to TRBJ2-6; D possibly corresponds to TRBD1 (6 bases). This CDR3 comprises 18 residues. Trimming left V 4 bases short and J 1 base short, with 17 bases between. Germline V gives CDR1 LNHNV, CDR2 YYDKDF (reference sequence). The chain's CDR3 is CATSTKQGRPSGANVLTF. The CDR3 DNA reads as TGTGCCACCAGCACCAAACAGGGTCGCCCTTCTGGGGCCAACGTCCTGACTTTC.

The chain is built from TRBV25-1 and TRBJ1-6; 7 bases match TRBD1. There are 13 residues in the CDR3. The germline V gene has CDR1 MGHDK and CDR2 SYGVNS. Trimming removed 6 bases from V and 7 bases from J; junction bases left unmatched: 3. This CDR3 reads CASRVGQNSPLHF. Here the CDR3 DNA reads TGTGCCAGCAGGGTGGGACAGAATTCACCCCTCCACTTT.

The J gene is TRBJ2-5, the V gene TRBV20-1; D ambiguous. Germline lookup yields CDR1 DFQATT and CDR2 SNEGSKA (reference sequence). The CDR3 consists of 11 residues. The V gene lost 4 bases and the J gene lost 5 bases, with 8 bases spanning the gap. In DNA, the CDR3 is TGCAGTGCTAACATCGGGGAGACCCAGTACTTC. Translation: CSANIGETQYF.

The chain is built from TRBV9 and TRBJ1-5; D possibly corresponds to TRBD1 (5 bases). The V gene lost 4 bases and the J gene lost 2 bases, with 13 bases spanning the gap. The CDR3 is 15 amino acids. Germline CDR1 and CDR2: SGDLS and YYNGEE. This chain's CDR3 is CASSRGALGNQPQHF. CDR3 in DNA: TGTGCCAGCAGCCGAGGGGCTTTGGGCAATCAGCCCCAGCATTTT.

This clone was seen only a few times. The CDR3 here is CASSSPPRVEAFF. DNA of the CDR3: TGTGCCAGCAGTTCGCCCCCTCGGGTTGAAGCTTTCTTT. The V and J genes are TRBV27 and TRBJ1-1; D not certain. The germline gives CDR1 MNHEY, CDR2 SMNVEV (reference sequence). V lost 4 bases to trimming and J lost 7 bases, with 13 bases between them. The CDR3 is 13 residues long.

This clone appeared a few times. This chain links TRBV5-4 with TRBJ2-3; 12 nucleotides match TRBD1. In germline, CDR1 is SGHNT, CDR2 YYREEE (reference sequence). J lost 1 base, V lost 4 bases, and 4 bases had no gene match. CDR3 length: 16 amino acids. The CDR3 here is CASSGTGGGRTDTQYF. CDR3 bases: TGTGCCAGCAGCGGGACAGGGGGCGGGCGCACAGATACGCAGTATTTT. The full variable domain, in which reference TRBV5-4 and TRBJ2-3 provide the parts outside the CDR3, is ETGVTQSPTHLIKTRGQQVTLRCSSQSGHNTVSWYQQALGQGPQFIFQYYREEENGRGNFPPRFSGLQFPNYSSELNVNALELDDSALYLCASSGTGGGRTDTQYFGPGTRLTVL.